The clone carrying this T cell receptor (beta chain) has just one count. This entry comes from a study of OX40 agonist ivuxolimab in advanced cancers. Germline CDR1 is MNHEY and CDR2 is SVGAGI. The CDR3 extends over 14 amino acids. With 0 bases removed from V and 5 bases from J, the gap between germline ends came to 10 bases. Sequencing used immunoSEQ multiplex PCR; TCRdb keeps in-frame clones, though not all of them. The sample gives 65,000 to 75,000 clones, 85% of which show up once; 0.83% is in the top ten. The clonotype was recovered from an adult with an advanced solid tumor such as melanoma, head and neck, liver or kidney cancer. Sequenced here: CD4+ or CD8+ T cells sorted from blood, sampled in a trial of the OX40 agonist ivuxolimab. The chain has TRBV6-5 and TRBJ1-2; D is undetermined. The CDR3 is CASSYSGVGYGYTF. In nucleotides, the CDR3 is TGTGCCAGCAGTTACTCCGGAGTTGGGTATGGCTACACCTTC.